This T cell receptor beta chain derives from a study of T cell changes during pregnancy in multiple sclerosis. The protocol was immunoSEQ multiplex PCR, while the TCRdb copy is restricted to in-frame clones and leaves out a portion. Of tens of thousands of clones listed, 80% to 95% are singletons. The CDR3 sequence is 14 residues long. The germline V and J ends were trimmed by 6 bases and 5 bases, with 13 bases remaining between them. Germline CDR1 is MNHEY and CDR2 is SVGAGI. The V gene is TRBV6-5, the J gene TRBJ1-4; tentatively, D is TRBD1 (5 bases). The specimen was CD4+ T cells from peripheral blood mononuclear cells, collected before pregnancy. The receptor's source is a female donor with multiple sclerosis, enrolled in a pregnancy study. The CDR3 protein is CASRTRTINEKLFF. The CDR3 nucleotides are TGTGCCAGCAGGACCCGGACAATAAATGAAAAACTGTTTTTT.